This entry features one T cell receptor (beta chain) sequence. The target antigen is unknown. Germline V gives CDR1 SGDLS, CDR2 YYNGEE. The CDR3 contains 13 residues. Trimming stripped 3 bases from V and 12 bases from J, with 16 bases between. This table comes from immunoSEQ multiplex PCR, and its TCRdb copy is limited to in-frame clones, with some not included. The profile shows about 16,000 clones, about 85% of them singletons. This sample is part of a study of OX40 agonist ivuxolimab in advanced cancers. Study-wide background: Subjects had a mean age of roughly 60 years, with a range of about 20 to 85; more than 75% were male. Of the participants, over 30% had some prior anti-PD-1, anti-PD-L1 or anti-CTLA-4 therapy, which was allowed.

Overall study results and limits: Partial responders at 0.1-3.0 mg/kg had among the lowest clonal expansion. Dosing at 0.1 to 3.0 mg/kg was accompanied by clonal expansion of CD4+ and CD8+ blood T cells by week 6.

The J gene is TRBJ2-1, the V gene TRBV9; the D is unclear. The material was CD4+ or CD8+ T cells sorted from blood, obtained in a trial of the OX40 agonist ivuxolimab. This TCR was sampled from an adult with an advanced solid tumor such as melanoma, head and neck, liver or kidney cancer. CDR3 in DNA: TGTGCCAGCAGCGCGGCCCCGGACGGACCGCAGTTCTTC. Translated: CASSAAPDGPQFF.